This T cell receptor (beta chain) is drawn from a study of blood T cell repertoires in COVID-19. Whole-study context: Sites in the United States, Italy and Spain provided acute and convalescent COVID-19 samples. PBMCs, B-cell-depleted T cells, or T cells provided the cDNA or gDNA that made up the material.

The CDR3 has 15 residues. V dropped 1 base and J dropped 6 bases, with 14 bases sitting between them. Germline lookup yields CDR1 SGHTA and CDR2 FQGNSA. The data were produced by immunoSEQ multiplex PCR, yet TCRdb's version contains in-frame clones alone and is incomplete. The sample carries 200,000 to 250,000 clones, 84% recorded once. This TCR came from a woman older than 75 with COVID-19, enrolled during active disease. Sequenced input: peripheral blood. The J gene is TRBJ2-3, the V gene TRBV7-2; D may be TRBD2 (6 bases). The CDR3 is CASSLGMAREDTQYF. The CDR3 bases are TGTGCCAGCAGCTTAGGGATGGCACGGGAGGATACGCAGTATTTT.